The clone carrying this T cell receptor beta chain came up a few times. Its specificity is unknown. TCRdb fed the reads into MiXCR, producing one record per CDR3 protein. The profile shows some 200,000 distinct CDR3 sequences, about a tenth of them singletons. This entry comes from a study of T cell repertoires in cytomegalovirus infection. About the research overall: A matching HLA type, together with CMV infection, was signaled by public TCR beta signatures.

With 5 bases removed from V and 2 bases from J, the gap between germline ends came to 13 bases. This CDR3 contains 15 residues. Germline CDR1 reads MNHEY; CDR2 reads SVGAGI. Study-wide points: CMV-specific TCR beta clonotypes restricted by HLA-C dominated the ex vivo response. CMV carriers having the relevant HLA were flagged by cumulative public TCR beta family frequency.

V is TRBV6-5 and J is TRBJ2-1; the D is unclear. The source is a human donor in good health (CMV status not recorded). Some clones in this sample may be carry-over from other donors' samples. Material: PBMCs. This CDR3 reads CASSHRAETYNEQFF. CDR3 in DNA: TGTGCCAGCAGTCACCGGGCCGAAACCTACAATGAGCAGTTCTTC.